These T cell receptor beta chains were read from a single sample in a study of CD8+ T cells in alopecia areata. Here immunoSEQ multiplex PCR was the method, and the copy in TCRdb shows in-frame clones only, minus some. The table records roughly 200,000 clones, 50% to 70% of them present only once. Sequencing was performed on CD4+ T cells sorted from blood, taken at week 0. The receptors were sampled from a human donor with alopecia areata. CDR3s include the opening cysteine and the closing phenylalanine or tryptophan. A D gene is named only where the DNA matches it firmly. Some rows have no size entry. The others give once, few or many, or a class for an expanded clone.

>TRBV5-1|TRBJ2-6|NA|once|16
TGCGCCAGCAGCTTGGACAACCCCTCTGGGGCCAACGTCCTGACTTTC
CASSLDNPSGANVLTF
>TRBV11-3|TRBJ2-4|NA|NA|15
TGTGCCAGCAGCTCAAGGCGTGATTCCAAAAACATTCAGTACTTC
CASSSRRDSKNIQYF
>TRBV30|TRBJ2-1|NA|few|11
TGTGCCTGGAGTGCTTGGAATGAGCAGTTCTTC
CAWSAWNEQFF
>TRBV2|TRBJ1-2|NA|NA|13
TGTGCCAGCAGACAGTTAGCTAACTATGGCTACACCTTC
CASRQLANYGYTF
>TRBV29-1|TRBJ1-2|NA|NA|14
TGCAGCGTTGAAGATCAGGCCCTTAACTATGGCTACACCTTC
CSVEDQALNYGYTF
>TRBV29-1|TRBJ2-2|TRBD1|few|15
TGCAGCGTTATAGTAGGGACAGTTAACACCGGGGAGCTGTTTTTT
CSVIVGTVNTGELFF
>TRBV9|TRBJ1-2|TRBD1|NA|14
TGTGCCAGCAGCGCACAGGGACAGAACTATGGCTACACCTTC
CASSAQGQNYGYTF
>TRBV5-6|TRBJ1-4|TRBD1|medium-sized|14
TGTGCCAGCAGCTATGGGACAGAAAATGAAAAACTGTTTTTT
CASSYGTENEKLFF
>TRBV27|TRBJ2-7|NA|NA|13
TGTGCCAGCAGTTTTGCGGCCACCTACGAGCAGTACTTC
CASSFAATYEQYF
>TRBV5-1|TRBJ2-3|NA|few|13
TGCGCCAGCAGCTTTGGGGGCACAGATACGCAGTATTTT
CASSFGGTDTQYF
>TRBV29-1|TRBJ2-5|NA|few|12
TGCAGCACCAACAGGGACGGAAAGACCCAGTACTTC
CSTNRDGKTQYF
>TRBV19|TRBJ1-2|NA|NA|12
TGTGCCAGTAGTAGGGGACCGGATGGCTACACCTTC
CASSRGPDGYTF
>TRBV27|TRBJ2-7|TRBD1|NA|14
TGTGCCAGCAGTTTCGGACAGGGGGCTTTGGAGCAGTACTTC
CASSFGQGALEQYF
>TRBV5-1|TRBJ1-2|NA|NA|15
TGCGCCAGCAGCCTCCCAGGAGGCGAGAACTATGGCTACACCTTC
CASSLPGGENYGYTF
>TRBV29-1|TRBJ1-6|NA|NA|11
TGCAGCCAAGGGGGAAATTCACCCCTCCACTTT
CSQGGNSPLHF
>TRBV4-3|TRBJ1-6|TRBD1|once|13
TGCGCCAGCAGCCCAGAGGACAGGGGATCCCTCCACTTT
CASSPEDRGSLHF
>TRBV6-5|TRBJ2-5|TRBD1|NA|16
TGTGCCAGCAGTTACTCTGGTCGAGGGGGCGGAGAGACCCAGTACTTC
CASSYSGRGGGETQYF
>TRBV2|TRBJ2-7|NA|NA|14
TGTGCCAGCAGTGAATCCCCAGTAACCTCAGAGCAGTACTTC
CASSESPVTSEQYF
>TRBV10-3|TRBJ1-2|NA|NA|15
TGTGCCATCAGTGAGTCCGGGACAACTAACTATGGCTACACCTTC
CAISESGTTNYGYTF
>TRBV25-1|TRBJ1-6|NA|NA|14
TGTGCCAGCAGTGACAGGGCCCGCAATTCACCCCTCCACTTT
CASSDRARNSPLHF
>TRBV29-1|TRBJ2-1|NA|NA|13
TGCAGCGTAAAACAGGGCTCCTACAATGAGCAGTTCTTC
CSVKQGSYNEQFF
>TRBV6-5|TRBJ1-1|NA|NA|14
TGTGCCAGCATTATGACAGGATCTGATACTGAAGCTTTCTTT
CASIMTGSDTEAFF
>TRBV30|TRBJ2-3|NA|NA|14
TGTGCCTGGAGTCAGATACTAAGCACAGATACGCAGTATTTT
CAWSQILSTDTQYF
>TRBV25-1|TRBJ1-6|TRBD1|NA|17
TGTGCCAGCAGTGGATCCCATAGGACAGGGTCGCCGTCACCCCTCCACTTT
CASSGSHRTGSPSPLHF
>TRBV7-2|TRBJ2-5|TRBD1|NA|14
TGTGCCAGCAGCCCCTGGACAGGGGGCGAGACCCAGTACTTC
CASSPWTGGETQYF
>TRBV9|TRBJ2-5|NA|NA|15
TGTGCCAGCAGCCCCTCGGGTGGGAATGAGGAGACCCAGTACTTC
CASSPSGGNEETQYF
>TRBV7-2|TRBJ1-5|NA|NA|16
TGTGCCAGCAGCTTAGCGAGCCGGGGGGGGTCCCAGCCCCAGCATTTT
CASSLASRGGSQPQHF
>TRBV5-6|TRBJ2-1|TRBD2|few|15
TGTGCCAGCAGCTTAGCGGGACTAGCCCTAGGTGAGCAGTTCTTC
CASSLAGLALGEQFF
>TRBV27|TRBJ2-3|TRBD2|few|14
TGTGCCAGCAGTCAACTAGCGGGGGTAGATACGCAGTATTTT
CASSQLAGVDTQYF
>TRBV29-1|TRBJ2-5|TRBD1|once|15
TGCAGCGTCTCGAAAGGACAGGGGTCAGGAGAGACCCAGTACTTC
CSVSKGQGSGETQYF
>TRBV29-1|TRBJ2-1|NA|NA|13
TGCAGCGTAGGGGGGCGGGTCTACAATGAGCAGTTCTTC
CSVGGRVYNEQFF
>TRBV5-6|TRBJ1-6|NA|few|13
TGTGCCAGCCGCCGACTCCCAGATTCACCCCTCCACTTT
CASRRLPDSPLHF
>TRBV5-1|TRBJ2-7|NA|NA|13
TGCGCCAGCAGCTCGCCGGGACCCTACGAGCAGTACTTC
CASSSPGPYEQYF
>TRBV29-1|TRBJ2-6|TRBD2|few|14
TGCAGCGTTGGGAGCGGGGCTGGGGCCAACGTCCTGACTTTC
CSVGSGAGANVLTF
>TRBV29-1|TRBJ2-1|NA|NA|14
TGCAGCGTCGGCAGCGGGTTCACCTACAATGAGCAGTTCTTC
CSVGSGFTYNEQFF
>TRBV7-2|TRBJ2-3|NA|NA|15
TGTGCCAGCAGCTTAGTAGGTGGGGCCACAGATACGCAGTATTTT
CASSLVGGATDTQYF
>TRBV7-9|TRBJ2-3|NA|many|19
TGTGCCAGCACCCGCCCCCCAAGGTACCGGGACAAAGCGACAGATACGCAGTATTTT
CASTRPPRYRDKATDTQYF
>TRBV30|TRBJ2-4|NA|NA|12
TGTGCCTGGAAGGAAGCCAAAAACATTCAGTACTTC
CAWKEAKNIQYF
>TRBV6-5|TRBJ2-5|NA|few|13
TGTGCCAGCAGTTACCCTGGGAGGGAGACCCAGTACTTC
CASSYPGRETQYF
>TRBV9|TRBJ2-1|NA|few|14
TGTGCCAGCAGCGGTCCCTCGTTCTACAATGAGCAGTTCTTC
CASSGPSFYNEQFF
>TRBV30|TRBJ1-6|TRBD1|NA|16
TGTGCCTGGAGAACTCTACAGCACAGGGGAAATTCACCCCTCCACTTT
CAWRTLQHRGNSPLHF
>TRBV29-1|TRBJ1-2|NA|NA|11
TGCAGCGTTGATTCACCCCTGGGCTACACCTTC
CSVDSPLGYTF
>TRBV30|TRBJ2-2|NA|NA|16
TGTGCCTGGAGGTCAGGTTCTCGAGGTAACACCGGGGAGCTGTTTTTT
CAWRSGSRGNTGELFF